The sequence of this T cell receptor (beta chain) was determined in a study of T cells expressing NK-cell markers (dated by TCRdb to the early 2020s). About the study as a whole: In sorted CD3+CD56+NKG2C+, CD3+CD56+NKG2C- and CD3+CD56-NKG2C+ T-cell subsets from eight or nine donors, TCR beta-chain repertoires were profiled. Of the eight sequenced donors, seven were found to be HCMV-seropositive and one was found to be HCMV-seronegative. All eight donors whose samples were sequenced were randomly selected healthy volunteers, three of them men and five women. Sequencing of the libraries produced 2 x 150 bp reads on Illumina HiSeq 2000/2500, MiSeq or NextSeq.

Study-wide findings and limitations: Those dominant clonotypes were again the most abundant among CD3+CD56-NKG2C+ cells in a few donors, at about 25-65%. Whether the expanded NKG2C-expressing T cell clones were specific for HCMV antigens was left unclear. In six donors, the dominant CD3+CD56+NKG2C+ clonotypes were among the top 10 CD8+ clonotypes and accounted for roughly 1.0-7.5% of CD8+ T cells.

Taken from the germline V gene, the CDR1 and CDR2 loops are SNHLY and FYNNEI. CDR3 length: 15 amino acids, cysteine to phenylalanine. DNA is not on record. HCMV serostatus was determined by detecting HCMV-specific IgG in serum with a commercial ELISA kit. Ficoll density gradient centrifugation was used to isolate peripheral blood mononuclear cells from blood. Reads for this sample came from an Illumina HiSeq 2000. TCR beta cDNA libraries were made by 5'RACE template switching that added a universal primer site and unique molecular identifiers. cDNA synthesis was primed from the TCR beta constant segment, followed by two successive PCR amplification steps. Processing in the source paper ran as follows. Reads were demultiplexed and grouped by UMI with MIGEC, and clonotypes were assembled and quantified with MiTCR. To exclude erroneous sequences, only TCR cDNA sequences supported by at least two reads were retained. The tcR package was used for downstream repertoire analysis, and clonotypes were matched between fractions using CDR3 nucleotide sequence together with V segment. VDJmatch was used to annotate antigen specificity against VDJdb, with one amino acid substitution allowed in CDR3. TCRdb reprocessed the sequencing reads and holds a single record per CDR3 protein sequence, with no DNA. TCRdb, rather than the study authors, made the V and J calls. The table of this sample itemizes 150,000 to 200,000 distinct CDR3 sequences. The ten largest make up around 20% of the sample.

Concerning this clonotype itself: The clone's antigen remains unknown.

The sequencing sample was made of blood T cells: a sorted CD56 or NKG2C T cell subset, CD4+ or CD8+ T cells, or bulk PBMC T cells (not recorded which). Recombination joined TRBV2 with TRBJ1-1; TCRdb's assignment of TRBD1 cannot be checked, as there is no DNA. The receptor comes from a woman between 18 and 69 years old in good health. The CDR3 here reads CASSDRGLMNTEAFF.